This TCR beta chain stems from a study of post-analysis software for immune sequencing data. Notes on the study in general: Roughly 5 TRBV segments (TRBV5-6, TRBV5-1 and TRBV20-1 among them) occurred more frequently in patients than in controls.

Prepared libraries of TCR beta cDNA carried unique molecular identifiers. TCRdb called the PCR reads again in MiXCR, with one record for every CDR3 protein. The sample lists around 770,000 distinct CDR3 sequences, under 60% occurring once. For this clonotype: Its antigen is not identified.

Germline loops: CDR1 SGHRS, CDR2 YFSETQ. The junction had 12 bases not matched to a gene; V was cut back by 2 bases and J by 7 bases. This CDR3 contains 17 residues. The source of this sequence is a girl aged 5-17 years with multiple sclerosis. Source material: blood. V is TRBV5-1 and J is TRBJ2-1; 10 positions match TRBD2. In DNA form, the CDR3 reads TGCGCCAGCAGCTTAGCGGGAGGGCCTTGGTTTCGAAATGAGCAGTTCTTC. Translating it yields CASSLAGGPWFRNEQFF.